This record covers a single TCR beta chain. The germline gene is not matched at one end of the junction; a read error may be the cause. Libraries were prepared by immunoSEQ multiplex PCR; TCRdb keeps only in-frame clonotypes and omits some of them. The sample carries 97,000 or so clones, about 85% recorded once. This record belongs to a study of blood T cell repertoires in COVID-19. The specimen was peripheral blood. This TCR was sampled from a woman between 50 and 59 years old with COVID-19, enrolled during active disease.

The DNA for the CDR3 is TGTGCCAGCAGCTTCGTGGGCAGGTTGAGCCATTTT. Protein: CASSFVGRLSHF. This chain uses TRBV5-8 with TRBJ1-4; D not certain. Germline V gene sequence: CDR1 SGHTS, CDR2 YDEGEE. The CDR3 totals 12 residues.